Listed here is a single T cell receptor beta chain. No antigen is known for it. It may be a read error: a sequence one base away is much more abundant. Preparation of the library involved 5' RACE. Sequenced on an Illumina HiSeq 2500. A second PCR of roughly 7 to 12 cycles was performed with a sample-barcoded 5' primer and a J-beta primer mix. Each TCR beta cDNA molecule received a unique molecular identifier from a template-switch 5' adaptor carrying 12 random nucleotides. Each sample yielded at least 3 million CDR3-containing paired-end reads. First-strand cDNA was synthesized from all RNA with the Mint cDNA synthesis kit, primed by a TRBC-specific oligonucleotide. Following uracil-DNA glycosylase treatment, all cDNA underwent a first 18-cycle PCR with the universal primers M1SS and BC2_uni_R. The study's processing was this. Normalization of each sample was performed by random selection of 1 million high-quality reads, each carrying a distinct molecular identifier. Instead of being binned into consensus sequences, reads that shared molecular identifiers were thrown out. CDR3 identification, clonotype clustering and error correction used MiTCR with a Q25 quality threshold and the strictest error-elimination algorithm. A nonparametric unseen species model with Euler transformation was used to estimate lower-bound total TCR beta diversity. TCRdb passed the public sequencing reads through fastp at Q25 and MiXCR, retaining productive beta sequences. A single entry per CDR3 protein holds the most common genes and DNA from its merged rows. TCRdb, not the original authors, processed these V and J calls. The sample data list 900,000 to 950,000 distinct CDR3 sequences, and under 35% of these were observed just once. Together, the top ten hold roughly a tenth of the sample.

Donors were 39 systemically healthy Caucasian individuals from Russia aged roughly 6 to 95 years. Each donor gave 8 to 10 milliliters of peripheral blood, collected into EDTA-treated Vacutainer tubes. PBMCs were isolated by Ficoll-Paque density-gradient centrifugation, with at least 6 million obtained per sample. Total RNA, at least 6 micrograms per sample, was extracted from PBMCs with Trizol reagent. For every donor, flow cytometry on a PBMC aliquot measured the percentage of naive CD45RAhigh/CD27high T cells. The source of the sample is a study of blood T cells in healthy people across ages (dated by TCRdb to between 2015 and 2016). As for the study more broadly: In model experiments, roughly one uniquely barcoded TCR beta cDNA molecule per two T cells was captured by template switching. The study measured age-related changes in TCR beta repertoire diversity using deep sequencing normalized with unique cDNA molecular identifiers. The donors were divided into four age groups: young (average around 15 years), middle-aged (about 39), aged (62) and long-lived (82). Using the same blood draw, the study looked at two additional independent replicas of 1 million unique cDNA reads for two donors, one aged 18 to 30 and the other aged 80 or older. Broader findings and caveats from the paper: Because donor CMV infection status was unknown, age-related changes in expanded clonotypes were potentially confounded. Observed TCR beta diversity per million T cells fell roughly linearly with age, and a significant reduction was already apparent by age roughly 41. Estimates of total diversity based on one million sequenced T cells were considered lower bounds and underestimates. Conclusive comparison of naive and antigen-experienced compartments was prevented by the profiling of bulk unsorted PBMCs. The percentage of naive T cells measured by flow cytometry correlated strongly with observed TCR beta diversity. Compared with the aged group, more naive CD4+ T cells, fewer expanded clones and increased TCR diversity were shown by the long-lived group, suggesting age selection.

CDR3 length: 10 amino acids, cysteine to phenylalanine. CDR3 DNA only is kept here, 30 bases in frame from base 1. In the germline V gene, CDR1 corresponds to SQVTM and CDR2 to ANQGSEA. V drops 7 bases and J drops 9 bases, leaving 12 bases in between. This same sample was also part of a study on T cells of mothers and their children. Per the second study: Nine systemically healthy Caucasian individuals served as donors, namely three mothers together with their six children. cDNA synthesis used all of the extracted RNA, with roughly 1.5 ug of RNA in each 15 ul reaction. In the second PCR, the M1S primer added sample barcodes and 2-4 random nucleotides. More than 9 million TCR beta CDR3 reads were obtained from each mother, and about 3 million reads were obtained from each child. In both related and unrelated pairs, thymic selection shapes the output of TCR recombination in a similar way, with inherited differences having only a minor effect. Normalized repertoire overlap was always found to be slightly, but never significantly, higher in related mother-child pairs than in unrelated mother-child pairs. With a sensitivity of about 100 clones per million clonotypes, no persistent microchimeric T cell clones were detected. The study used deep NGS to compare TCR beta repertoires of mothers and children, seeking features distinguishing related mother-child pairs from unrelated individuals. Mothers averaged roughly 40 +/- 4 years of age and children averaged about 10 +/- 4 years. After adapters were ligated using NEBNext reagents, the libraries underwent 100+100 nt paired-end sequencing on an Illumina HiSeq 2000. To avoid cross-contamination, the mother libraries and the child libraries were prepared a month apart and sequenced in separate runs. For each donor, between about 500,000 and 2,200,000 distinct TCR beta clonotypes were identified. Naive TCR beta clonotypes were estimated from low-frequency clonotypes matched to each donor's FACS-determined naive share, without sorting.

This sequence uses TRBV29-1 and TRBJ1-1; possibly the D gene is TRBD1, per 6 matching bases. Input material: blood. The sequence came from a woman in her thirties or forties in good health. The CDR3 reads CSAWTVKAFF. The nucleotide sequence reads TGCAGCGCTTGGACAGTCAAAGCTTTCTTT.